The clone carrying this T cell receptor beta chain was seen more than once but under ten times. Its cognate antigen is unknown. The source of the sample is a study of T cell repertoires in cytomegalovirus infection. The wider study: Based on public TCR beta signatures, there were indications of CMV infection and of a matching HLA type. General study findings and limits: Predominance within the ex vivo response was attributable to HLA-C-restricted CMV-specific TCR beta clonotypes. Cumulative frequency (of public TCR beta family members) identified carriers of CMV plus the relevant HLA.

TCRdb reprocessed the reads via MiXCR and lists one record per CDR3 protein. The table lists around 320,000 distinct CDR3 sequences, around 9.5% of them singletons. The CDR3 runs to 15 residues. Trimming cost V 5 bases and J 0 bases, with 8 bases left between them. From germline, CDR1 is MDHEN and CDR2 SYDVKM. This TCR was recovered from a human donor in good health (CMV status not recorded). Some clones in this sample may be carry-over from other donors' samples. The chain couples TRBV28 to TRBJ2-6; D possibly matches TRBD1 or TRBD2 (5 bases each). The source material was PBMCs. CDR3 sequence reads: CASSGTYSGANVLTF. CDR3 bases: TGTGCCAGCAGTGGGACCTACTCTGGGGCCAACGTCCTGACTTTC.